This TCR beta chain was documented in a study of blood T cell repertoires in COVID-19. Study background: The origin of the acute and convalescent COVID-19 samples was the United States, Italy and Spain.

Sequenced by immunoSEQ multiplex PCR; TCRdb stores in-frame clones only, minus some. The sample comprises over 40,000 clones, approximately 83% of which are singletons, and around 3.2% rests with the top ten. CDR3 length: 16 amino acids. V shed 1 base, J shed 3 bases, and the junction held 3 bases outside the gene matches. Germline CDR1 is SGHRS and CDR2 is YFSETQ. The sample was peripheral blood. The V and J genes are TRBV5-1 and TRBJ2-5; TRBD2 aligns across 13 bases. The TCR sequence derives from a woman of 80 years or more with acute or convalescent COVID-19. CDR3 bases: TGCGCCAGCAGCTTGCTCGGGACTAGCGGGGAAGAGACCCAGTACTTC. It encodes CASSLLGTSGEETQYF.